This T cell receptor (beta chain) was sequenced for a study of T cells after yellow fever vaccination. Germline loops: CDR1 SGHDN, CDR2 FVKESK. The length of the CDR3 is 14 residues. Trimming pared 3 bases from V and 9 bases from J, leaving 15 bases between. TCRdb called the 5' RACE reads again in MiXCR, with one record for every CDR3 protein. This sample has some 670,000 distinct CDR3 sequences, with about 12% found just once. The sample consisted of PBMCs, taken on the day of the yellow fever booster vaccination. The receptor was derived from a man aged 25 to 45 who received the YFV17D yellow fever vaccine. This chain uses TRBV14 with TRBJ2-4, with D unresolved. For the CDR3, the DNA is TGTGCCAGCAGCCAGCTAGAGCCCCCGGCCATTCAGTACTTC. It encodes CASSQLEPPAIQYF. Using reference TRBV14 and TRBJ2-4 for the parts outside the CDR3, the full variable domain is EAGVTQFPSHSVIEKGQTVTLRCDPISGHDNLYWYRRVMGKEIKFLLHFVKESKQDESGMPNNRFLAERTGGTYSTLKVQPAELEDSGVYFCASSQLEPPAIQYFGAGTRLSVL.